One sample yielded the 32 T cell receptor beta chains listed below, sequenced in a study of cytomegalovirus exposure and HLA in healthy donors. The PCR made use of 60 Vbeta and 13 Jbeta primers. Only in-frame clones appear in the TCRdb table, and some are missing; sequencing was by immunoSEQ multiplex PCR. The sample yields 150,000 or so clones, roughly 80% seen once. The material sequenced was PBMCs. The receptors here all came from a woman aged 40 to 49 in good health and CMV-seropositive.

This rearrangement joins TRBV7-3 to TRBJ2-6; D perhaps matches TRBD2 (6 bases). Germline V gene data show CDR1 as SGHTA and CDR2 as FQGTGA. V was clipped by 1 base and J by 3 bases, with 7 bases between them. The CDR3 spans 15 residues. The CDR3 protein is CASSLRGVGANVLTF. CDR3 nucleotides: TGTGCCAGCAGCTTAAGGGGGGTTGGGGCCAACGTCCTGACTTTC.

The chain couples TRBV9 to TRBJ1-5, with 7 bases fitting TRBD1. The CDR3 consists of 21 residues. Germline CDR1 is SGDLS and CDR2 is YYNGEE. With 2 bases clipped from V and 0 bases from J, the junction kept 20 bases outside the gene matches. The CDR3 bases are TGTGCCAGCAGCGTTCCAACAGGGGCTGGCGGCAAAATATATAGCAATCAGCCCCAGCATTTT. Protein product: CASSVPTGAGGKIYSNQPQHF.

About this clone: Within the sample, other DNA sequences also encode this same CDR3. This sequence joins TRBV5-6 and TRBJ1-1, with D unclear. Germline assignment: CDR1 SGHDT and CDR2 YYEEEE. V was pared by 0 bases and J by 7 bases, with 10 bases between. The CDR3 is 13 residues long. Here the CDR3 reads CASSLVDSGEAFF. The DNA for the CDR3 is TGTGCCAGCAGCTTGGTGGACTCGGGTGAAGCTTTCTTT.

V is TRBV6-1 and J is TRBJ1-1, with no clear D. Trimming pared 4 bases from V and 0 bases from J, leaving 15 bases between. This CDR3 region has 16 residues. CDR1 and CDR2 from the germline V gene are MNHNS and SASEGT. CDR3 protein: CASSGVRYPLNTEAFF. For the CDR3, the DNA is TGTGCCAGCAGTGGGGTCAGGTACCCCTTGAACACTGAAGCTTTCTTT.

The chain employs TRBV6-5 and TRBJ2-7; 9 nucleotides match TRBD2. The junction had 3 bases not matched to a gene; V was cut back by 1 base and J by 5 bases. This CDR3 is built from 14 residues. CDR1 is MNHEY and CDR2 is SVGAGI in the germline V gene. CDR3: CASSYWWTSDEQYF. The CDR3, as DNA: TGTGCCAGCAGTTACTGGTGGACTAGCGACGAGCAGTACTTC.

V and J are TRBV4-1 and TRBJ2-7; 9 bases line up with TRBD1. The CDR3 is made up of 16 amino acids. Germline CDR1 and CDR2: MGHRA and YSYEKL. V lost 2 bases to trimming and J lost 0 bases; unmatched junction nucleotides: 5. CDR3 in amino acids: CASSQHGTGRSYEQYF. CDR3 DNA: TGCGCCAGCAGCCAACATGGGACAGGGCGCTCCTACGAGCAGTACTTC.

Written as DNA, the CDR3 is TGTGCCAGCAGCCCTCAGTTTTCCTATAATTCACCCCTCCACTTT. It encodes CASSPQFSYNSPLHF. The V call is TRBV7-2, the J call TRBJ1-6; D not certain. The CDR3 has 15 residues. V was shortened by 5 bases and J by 1 base, with 9 bases between the two germline ends. Germline V gene lookup returns CDR1 SGHTA and CDR2 FQGNSA. Based on the CDR3 plus reference TRBV7-2 and TRBJ1-6, the full variable domain is GAGVSQSPSNKVTEKGKDVELRCDPISGHTALYWYRQSLGQGLEFLIYFQGNSAPDKSGLPSDRFSAERTGGSVSTLTIQRTQQEDSAVYLCASSPQFSYNSPLHFGNGTRLTVT.

The J gene is TRBJ2-7, the V gene TRBV6-5; 7 nucleotides agree with TRBD1. Germline V lookup: CDR1 MNHEY, CDR2 SVGAGI. Trimming at V came to 2 bases and at J to 4 bases, leaving 5 bases not matched to a gene. The CDR3 length is 14 residues. The CDR3 protein is CASSYRQGVYEQYF. The CDR3 DNA reads as TGTGCCAGCAGTTACCGGCAGGGGGTTTACGAGCAGTACTTC.

V gene TRBV10-3 combines with J gene TRBJ1-3; the D is unclear. The V gene's germline CDR1 is ENHRY and CDR2 SYGVKD. V was clipped by 1 base and J by 4 bases, with 5 bases between them. The CDR3 has 13 residues. The CDR3 region has the DNA TGTGCCATCAGTGAGTTTGAGGGAAACACCATATATTTT. Its protein product is CAISEFEGNTIYF.

The genes are TRBV6-1 and TRBJ1-6, with a weak D call TRBD1 (6 bases). Trimming shortened V by 8 bases and J by 1 base, and 9 bases separated the two germline ends. Germline-derived CDR1 and CDR2 are MNHNS and SASEGT. The CDR3 covers 14 residues. The CDR3 DNA follows: TGTGCCAGCGTGGGGGCTTCCTATAATTCACCCCTCCACTTT. Its protein is CASVGASYNSPLHF.

The chain carries TRBV4-2 and TRBJ2-3, with 13 bases lining up with TRBD2. Germline V gene sequence: CDR1 LGHNA, CDR2 YNFKEQ. This CDR3 comprises 17 residues. Germline trimming cut 4 bases from V and 3 bases from J; bases unmatched to any gene: 7. The CDR3 is CASSRATSGGATDTQYF. In nucleotides, the CDR3 is TGTGCCAGCAGCCGCGCAACTAGCGGGGGGGCGACAGATACGCAGTATTTT.

This clone was detected only a few times. The chain recombines TRBV2 with TRBJ1-1; maybe TRBD1 (6 bases). The CDR3 spans 14 residues. Per germline, CDR1 SNHLY and CDR2 FYNNEI. With 6 bases removed from V and 7 bases from J, the gap between germline ends came to 18 bases. The CDR3 nucleotides are TGTGCCAGCAGGGGCGTCGGGGGGCAAGGTGAAGCTTTCTTT. It codes for CASRGVGGQGEAFF.

V usage is TRBV4-2 and J usage is TRBJ2-1; 11 bases map to TRBD2. The trim removed 8 bases at V and 6 bases at J, leaving 12 bases unmatched. CDR3 length: 16 amino acids. In germline, CDR1 is LGHNA, CDR2 YNFKEQ. Here the CDR3 DNA reads TGTGCCAGCCGATCACATAGCGGGGGGGCCGGCAATGAGCAGTTCTTC. Protein: CASRSHSGGAGNEQFF.

The chain recombines TRBV18 with TRBJ2-1; 9 bases map to TRBD1. CDR1 and CDR2 from the germline V gene are KGHSH and LQKENI. The trim removed 2 bases at V and 2 bases at J, leaving 1 base unmatched. This CDR3 has 15 residues. The CDR3 DNA reads TGTGCCAGCTCACCAACAGGGGGCCCCTACAATGAGCAGTTCTTC. It is translated as CASSPTGGPYNEQFF. Using reference TRBV18 and TRBJ2-1 for the parts outside the CDR3, the full variable domain is NAGVMQNPRHLVRRRGQEARLRCSPMKGHSHVYWYRQLPEEGLKFMVYLQKENIIDESGMPKERFSAEFPKEGPSILRIQQVVRGDSAAYFCASSPTGGPYNEQFFGPGTRLTVL.

V is TRBV9 and J is TRBJ1-6; D unclear. There are 17 residues in the CDR3. Germline V gene data show CDR1 as SGDLS and CDR2 as YYNGEE. V lost 0 bases to trimming and J lost 13 bases, with 23 bases between them. CDR3 amino acids: CASSVDVSVDLAGPLHF. The DNA of the CDR3 is TGTGCCAGCAGCGTAGATGTCTCCGTTGACCTGGCGGGCCCCCTCCACTTT.

This chain links TRBV19 with TRBJ2-7, with D perhaps matching TRBD2 (7 bases). The CDR3 runs 15 residues. Germline lookup yields CDR1 LNHDA and CDR2 SQIVND (reference sequence). Trimming stripped 3 bases from V and 0 bases from J, with 12 bases between. The CDR3 region has the DNA TGTGCCAGTAGTATGGGGGCGGGGGCCTCCTACGAGCAGTACTTC. As protein: CASSMGAGASYEQYF.

V and J are TRBV5-4 and TRBJ2-6; the match to TRBD1 covers 11 bases. CDR1 is SGHNT, CDR2 YYREEE, per germline (reference sequence). There are 19 residues in the CDR3. The trim removed 3 bases at V and 4 bases at J, leaving 12 bases unmatched. The CDR3 loop reads CASSWGSGQGARGANVLTF. CDR3 nucleotide sequence: TGTGCCAGCAGCTGGGGGAGTGGACAGGGGGCACGAGGGGCCAACGTCCTGACTTTC.

The V gene is TRBV9, the J gene TRBJ2-7; the match to TRBD2 covers 9 bases. The CDR3 length is 15 residues. Germline V gene lookup returns CDR1 SGDLS and CDR2 YYNGEE. The J segment lost 0 bases and the V segment lost 0 bases, leaving 1 base of the junction unmatched. The CDR3 DNA reads TGTGCCAGCAGCGTAGGTAGCGGGGGCTCCTACGAGCAGTACTTC. It is translated as CASSVGSGGSYEQYF.

The chain couples TRBV19 to TRBJ1-5; a possible D gene is TRBD1 (5 bases). Trimming removed 7 bases from V and 0 bases from J, with 10 bases in between. The CDR3 has 14 residues. From germline, CDR1 is LNHDA and CDR2 SQIVND (reference sequence). CDR3 coding DNA: TGTGCCAGTAAACCAGGGTCTAGCAATCAGCCCCAGCATTTT. It is translated as CASKPGSSNQPQHF.

The chain joins TRBV7-2 to TRBJ2-7; TRBD1 aligns across 8 bases. The CDR3 length is 14 residues. The germline gives CDR1 SGHTA, CDR2 FQGNSA. V lost 4 bases to trimming and J lost 3 bases; unmatched junction nucleotides: 5. The CDR3 region is CASSSGGIIYEQYF. The CDR3 DNA reads TGTGCCAGCAGCTCAGGGGGCATAATCTACGAGCAGTACTTC.

This clone appeared once. The V and J genes are TRBV11-2 and TRBJ2-3; 8 bases map to TRBD2. Germline V gives CDR1 SGHAT, CDR2 FQNNGV. The CDR3 is 16 residues long. J gave up 1 base and V 4 bases, and 7 bases lay outside the gene matches. The CDR3 loop reads CASSSIRGGGTDTQYF. In DNA, the CDR3 is TGTGCCAGCAGCTCCATTCGGGGGGGAGGCACAGATACGCAGTATTTT.

The chain couples TRBV6-5 to TRBJ2-3; 7 nucleotides match TRBD2. The germline V gene has CDR1 MNHEY and CDR2 SVGAGI. The V and J ends lost 0 bases and 2 bases, in that order; junction bases with no gene match: 5. This CDR3 region has 16 residues. The CDR3 nucleotides read TGTGCCAGCAGTTACTCGAAGGGAGGGGCCACAGATACGCAGTATTTT. It codes for CASSYSKGGATDTQYF.

The gene calls are TRBV19 and TRBJ2-5; 12 nucleotides align to TRBD2. This CDR3 has 15 amino acids. Germline V CDR1 and CDR2: LNHDA, SQIVND (reference sequence). V was pared by 5 bases and J by 4 bases, with 5 bases of the junction left unmatched. CDR3 DNA sequence: TGTGCCAGTAGTTTACTAGCGGGGGGTTCAGAGACCCAGTACTTC. As protein: CASSLLAGGSETQYF.

V and J are TRBV27 and TRBJ1-5; perhaps TRBD1 as D (6 bases). CDR3 size: 14 residues. V lost 3 bases to trimming and J lost 5 bases, with 11 bases between them. CDR1 and CDR2 from the germline V gene are MNHEY and SMNVEV (reference sequence). The CDR3 loop reads CASSFAAGDQPQHF. Written as DNA, the CDR3 is TGTGCCAGCAGTTTCGCGGCAGGGGATCAGCCCCAGCATTTT.

This clone appeared a few times. This chain joins TRBV5-1 and TRBJ2-5; TRBD1 matches at 7 bases. CDR1 and CDR2 (germline): SGHRS, YFSETQ. The J segment lost 1 base and the V segment lost 5 bases, leaving 5 bases of the junction unmatched. The length of the CDR3 is 14 residues. The CDR3 DNA reads as TGCGCCAGCAGATACGGGGACAGCCAAGAGACCCAGTACTTC. Amino acid sequence: CASRYGDSQETQYF.

This clone was seen just once. The gene calls are TRBV7-9 and TRBJ2-1; 11 bases are a match to TRBD1. CDR3 length: 14 amino acids. Germline V gene data show CDR1 as SEHNR and CDR2 as FQNEAQ (reference sequence). After removal of 4 bases from V and 8 bases from J, the junction contained 4 bases not matched to a gene. CDR3 sequence reads: CASSWDRGKDEQFF. CDR3 nucleotides: TGTGCCAGCAGCTGGGACAGGGGGAAGGATGAGCAGTTCTTC.

The rearrangement uses TRBV4-1 and TRBJ2-3; 9 nucleotides agree with TRBD2. The ends lost 1 base at V and 1 base at J; junction bases unmatched: 3. Germline V gives CDR1 MGHRA, CDR2 YSYEKL. The CDR3 has 16 amino acids. In nucleotides, the CDR3 is TGCGCCAGCAGCCAAGTGCGGACTAGCGGCACAGATACGCAGTATTTT. It is translated as CASSQVRTSGTDTQYF.

This chain connects TRBV11-3 to TRBJ2-4, with TRBD1 matching 9 bases. The trim removed 4 bases at V and 4 bases at J, leaving 2 bases unmatched. Germline V lookup: CDR1 SGHNT, CDR2 YENEEA. This CDR3 has 14 amino acids. The CDR3 bases are TGTGCCAGCAGCTCTGGACAGGGGAAAAACATTCAGTACTTC. Translated: CASSSGQGKNIQYF.

The chain employs TRBV4-2 and TRBJ2-7, with D possibly being TRBD2 (5 bases). The CDR3 extends over 16 amino acids. The V end was cut by 4 bases, the J end by 2 bases, with 18 bases between. Germline V CDR1 and CDR2: LGHNA, YNFKEQ. This CDR3 is CASSPRIGENPYEQYF. CDR3 DNA: TGTGCCAGCAGCCCCCGGATCGGGGAGAACCCCTACGAGCAGTACTTC.

This rearrangement joins TRBV28 to TRBJ2-7; D unclear. This CDR3 is 11 amino acids long. V lost 8 bases, J lost 2 bases, and 7 bases lay in between. CDR1 MDHEN and CDR2 SYDVKM come from the germline V gene. The CDR3 nucleotides read TGTGCCAGCGGTACGGCCTACGAGCAGTACTTC. Translated: CASGTAYEQYF.

The rearrangement links TRBV11-2 to TRBJ1-4; 9 nucleotides align to TRBD1. V lost 2 bases to trimming and J lost 11 bases; unmatched junction nucleotides: 6. CDR3 length: 14 amino acids. Germline CDR1 is SGHAT and CDR2 is FQNNGV. Here the CDR3 DNA reads TGTGCCAGCAGCTTATCGGGACAGGGAGGGAAACTGTTTTTT. Translation: CASSLSGQGGKLFF.

The chain couples TRBV6-1 to TRBJ1-1, with D possibly matching TRBD1 (5 bases). The ends were cut back, 6 bases at V and 1 base at J, with 12 bases in the middle. Germline loops: CDR1 MNHNS, CDR2 SASEGT. This CDR3 region has 14 residues. CDR3 residues: CASRGQGKNTEAFF. In DNA, the CDR3 is TGTGCCAGCAGGGGTCAGGGTAAGAACACTGAAGCTTTCTTT.